This paragraph covers one TCR beta chain sequence. This record comes from a study of blood T cell repertoires in COVID-19. Clones were read by immunoSEQ multiplex PCR, and TCRdb kept only the in-frame ones, dropping some. The sample carries some 270,000 clones, roughly nine tenths recorded once. CDR3 length: 13 amino acids. Germline V gives CDR1 SGHTA, CDR2 FQGNSA. V lost 4 bases, J lost 5 bases, and 9 bases lay in between. The TCR sequence derives from a woman aged 55-69 years who had recovered from COVID-19. The chain is built from TRBV7-2 and TRBJ2-1, with no clear D. The sample comprised PBMCs or T cells enriched from blood (not recorded which). DNA for the CDR3: TGTGCCAGCAGCTCAGGCCTGGACAATGAGCAGTTCTTC. Encoded protein: CASSSGLDNEQFF.